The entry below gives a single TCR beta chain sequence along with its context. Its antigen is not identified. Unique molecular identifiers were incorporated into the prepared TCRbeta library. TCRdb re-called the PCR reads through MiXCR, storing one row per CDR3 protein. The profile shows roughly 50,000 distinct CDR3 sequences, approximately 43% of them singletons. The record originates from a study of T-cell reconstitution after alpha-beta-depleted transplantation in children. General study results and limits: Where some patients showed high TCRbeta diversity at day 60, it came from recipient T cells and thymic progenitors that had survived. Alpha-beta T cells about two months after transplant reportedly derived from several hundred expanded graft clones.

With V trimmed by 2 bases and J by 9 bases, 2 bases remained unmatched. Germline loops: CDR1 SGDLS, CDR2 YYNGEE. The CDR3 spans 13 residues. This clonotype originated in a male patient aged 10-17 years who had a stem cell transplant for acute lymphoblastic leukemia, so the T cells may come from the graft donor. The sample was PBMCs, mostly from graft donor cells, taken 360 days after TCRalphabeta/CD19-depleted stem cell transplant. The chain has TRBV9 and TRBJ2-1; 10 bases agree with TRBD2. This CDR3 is CASSVSGGSEQFF. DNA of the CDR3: TGTGCCAGCAGCGTTAGCGGGGGGTCTGAGCAGTTCTTC. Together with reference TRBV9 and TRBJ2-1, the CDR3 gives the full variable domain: DSGVTQTPKHLITATGQRVTLRCSPRSGDLSVYWYQQSLDQGLQFLIQYYNGEERAKGNILERFSAQQFPDLHSELNLSSLELGDSALYFCASSVSGGSEQFFGPGTRLTVL.